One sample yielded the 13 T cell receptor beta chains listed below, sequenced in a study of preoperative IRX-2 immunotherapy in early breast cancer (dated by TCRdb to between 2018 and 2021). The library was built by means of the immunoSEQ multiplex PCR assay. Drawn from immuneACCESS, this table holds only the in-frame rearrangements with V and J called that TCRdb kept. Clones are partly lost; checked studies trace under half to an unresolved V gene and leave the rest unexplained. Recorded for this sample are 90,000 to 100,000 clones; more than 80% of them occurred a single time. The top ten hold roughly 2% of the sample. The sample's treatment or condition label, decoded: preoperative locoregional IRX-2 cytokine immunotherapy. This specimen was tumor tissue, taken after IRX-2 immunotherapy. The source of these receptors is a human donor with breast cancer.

CDR3 nucleotides: TGCGCCAGCAGCCCGGGGACCGACGGAAATCAGCCCCAGCATTTT. Encoded protein: CASSPGTDGNQPQHF. The chain carries TRBV23-1 and TRBJ1-5; possibly TRBD1 for D (5 bases). TRBV23-1 is an open reading frame whose function is uncertain. CDR3 length: 15 amino acids. V was shortened by 6 bases and J by 4 bases, with 16 bases between the two germline ends.

The CDR3 here is CASSFIWGGQETQYF. CDR3 bases: TGTGCCAGCAGCTTCATCTGGGGGGGCCAAGAGACCCAGTACTTC. The J gene is TRBJ2-5, the V gene TRBV7-8; TRBD2 aligns across 7 bases. With V trimmed by 3 bases and J by 1 base, 5 bases remained unmatched. The CDR3 consists of 15 residues. Per the germline V gene, CDR1 is SGHVS and CDR2 is FQNEAQ. The full variable domain, completed using reference TRBV7-8 and TRBJ2-5, is GAGVSQSPRYKVAKRGQDVALRCDPISGHVSLFWYQQALGQGPEFLTYFQNEAQLDKSGLPSDRFFAERPEGSVSTLKIQRTQQEDSAVYLCASSFIWGGQETQYFGPGTRLLVL.

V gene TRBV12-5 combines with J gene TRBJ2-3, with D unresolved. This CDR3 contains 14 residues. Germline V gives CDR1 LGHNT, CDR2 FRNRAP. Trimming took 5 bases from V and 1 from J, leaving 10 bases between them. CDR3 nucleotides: TGTGCTAGTGGTACGACTCGTGGCACAGATACGCAGTATTTT. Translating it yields CASGTTRGTDTQYF.

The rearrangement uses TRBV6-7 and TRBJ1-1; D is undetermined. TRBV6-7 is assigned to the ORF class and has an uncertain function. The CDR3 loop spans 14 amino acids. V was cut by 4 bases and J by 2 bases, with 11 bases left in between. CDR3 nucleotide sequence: TGTGCCAGCAGTTTGGGCAGACTTAACACTGAAGCTTTCTTT. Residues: CASSLGRLNTEAFF.

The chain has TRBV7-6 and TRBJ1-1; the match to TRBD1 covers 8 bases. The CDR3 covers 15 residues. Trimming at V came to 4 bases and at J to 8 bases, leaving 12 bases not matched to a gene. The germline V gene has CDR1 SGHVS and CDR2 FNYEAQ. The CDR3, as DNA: TGTGCCAGCAGCTCCGGGGCAGGGGGCGCGATAGAAGCTTTCTTT. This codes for CASSSGAGGAIEAFF.

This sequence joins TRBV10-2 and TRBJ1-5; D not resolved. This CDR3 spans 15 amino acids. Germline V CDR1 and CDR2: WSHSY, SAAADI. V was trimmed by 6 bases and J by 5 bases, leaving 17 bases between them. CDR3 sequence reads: CASSDGSLNYQPQHF. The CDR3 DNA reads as TGCGCCAGCAGCGATGGGAGCCTTAATTATCAGCCCCAGCATTTT.

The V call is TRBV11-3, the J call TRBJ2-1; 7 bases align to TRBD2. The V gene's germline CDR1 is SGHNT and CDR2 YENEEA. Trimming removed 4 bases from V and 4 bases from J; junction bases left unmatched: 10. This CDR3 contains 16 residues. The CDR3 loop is CASSWAGGTGYNEQFF. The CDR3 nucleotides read TGTGCCAGCAGCTGGGCCGGGGGGACGGGTTACAATGAGCAGTTCTTC.

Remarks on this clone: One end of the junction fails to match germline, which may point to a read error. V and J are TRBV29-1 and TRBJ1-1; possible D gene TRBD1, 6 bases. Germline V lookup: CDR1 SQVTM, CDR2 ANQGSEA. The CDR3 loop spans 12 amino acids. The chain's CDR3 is CSVEDPGEEAFF. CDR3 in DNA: TGCAGCGTTGAAGATCCAGGGGAGGAGGCTTTTTTT.

Written as DNA, the CDR3 is TGTGCCAGCTCACCAGAATACTTAAAGAATGACGAGCAGTACTTC. This translates into CASSPEYLKNDEQYF. The chain carries TRBV18 and TRBJ2-7; D gene uncertain. Germline-derived CDR1 and CDR2 are KGHSH and LQKENI. This CDR3 has 15 residues. V gave up 2 bases and J gave up 5 bases, with 16 bases separating them.

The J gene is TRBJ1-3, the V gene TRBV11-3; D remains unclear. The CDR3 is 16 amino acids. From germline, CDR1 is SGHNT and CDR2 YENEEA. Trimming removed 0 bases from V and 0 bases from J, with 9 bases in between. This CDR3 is CASSLDFSNSGNTIYF. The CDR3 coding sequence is TGTGCCAGCAGCTTAGATTTCAGTAACTCTGGAAACACCATATATTTT.

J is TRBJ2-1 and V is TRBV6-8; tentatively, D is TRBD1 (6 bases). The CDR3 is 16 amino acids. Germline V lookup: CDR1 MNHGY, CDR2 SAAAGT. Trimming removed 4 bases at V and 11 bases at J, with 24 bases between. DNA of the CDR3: TGTGCCAGCAGTTCCCTTCTAGCTTCATCCTGGGGGCAGCAGTTCTTC. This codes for CASSSLLASSWGQQFF.

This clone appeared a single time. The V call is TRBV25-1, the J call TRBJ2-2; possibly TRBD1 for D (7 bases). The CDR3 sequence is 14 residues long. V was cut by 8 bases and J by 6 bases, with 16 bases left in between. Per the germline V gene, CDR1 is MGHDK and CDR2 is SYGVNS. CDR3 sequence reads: CASGRTGGAGELFF. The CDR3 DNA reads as TGTGCCAGCGGGAGGACAGGTGGGGCCGGGGAGCTGTTTTTT.

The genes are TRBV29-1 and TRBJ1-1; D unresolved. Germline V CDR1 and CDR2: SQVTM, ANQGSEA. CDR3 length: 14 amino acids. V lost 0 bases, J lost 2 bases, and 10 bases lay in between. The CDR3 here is CSVEDLGGNTEAFF. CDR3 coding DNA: TGCAGCGTTGAAGATTTGGGCGGAAACACTGAAGCTTTCTTT.